The rows below give T cell receptor beta chains drawn from one sample of a study of OX40 agonist ivuxolimab in advanced cancers. Profiled with immunoSEQ multiplex PCR; TCRdb holds only in-frame clones, not every one. The sample lists around 67,000 clones, about 85% occurring once. The input for sequencing was CD4+ or CD8+ T cells sorted from blood, taken in a trial of the OX40 agonist ivuxolimab. These receptors were taken from an adult with an advanced solid tumor such as melanoma, head and neck, liver or kidney cancer. The CDR3 runs from the conserved cysteine through the conserved F or W. Each record gives: V gene, J gene, CDR3 protein.

v_call: TRBV4-2; j_call: TRBJ2-3; cdr3_aa: CASSQPQGVGTDTQYF
v_call: TRBV28; j_call: TRBJ2-3; cdr3_aa: CASSFSNTDTQYF
v_call: TRBV5-4; j_call: TRBJ1-2; cdr3_aa: CASSWGDRGYGYTF
v_call: TRBV25-1; j_call: TRBJ2-7; cdr3_aa: CASSGGLAGVRSYEQYF
v_call: TRBV18; j_call: TRBJ2-2; cdr3_aa: CASSPSTGEAGELFF
v_call: TRBV5-5; j_call: TRBJ2-5; cdr3_aa: CASSFWNQETQYF
v_call: TRBV7-2; j_call: TRBJ2-2; cdr3_aa: CASSSRGELFF
v_call: TRBV12-5; j_call: TRBJ1-4; cdr3_aa: CASGSRVATNEKLFF
v_call: TRBV5-1; j_call: TRBJ1-3; cdr3_aa: CASRPTTGTGNTIYF
v_call: TRBV28; j_call: TRBJ1-2; cdr3_aa: CASSFRLGYTF
v_call: TRBV11-3; j_call: TRBJ1-1; cdr3_aa: CASSLEGAGGVMNTEAFF
v_call: TRBV27; j_call: TRBJ2-5; cdr3_aa: CASSLWRGGIQETQYF
v_call: TRBV4-2; j_call: TRBJ1-2; cdr3_aa: CASSLLGSQGDYGYTF
v_call: TRBV6-5; j_call: TRBJ2-7; cdr3_aa: CASSARTDSYEQYF
v_call: TRBV5-1; j_call: TRBJ1-1; cdr3_aa: CASSWEMGTGTEAFF
v_call: TRBV5-4; j_call: TRBJ2-7; cdr3_aa: CASSLGTRGYEQYF
v_call: TRBV5-1; j_call: TRBJ2-5; cdr3_aa: CASSLANVQQETQYF
v_call: TRBV2; j_call: TRBJ2-5; cdr3_aa: CASSRDSQETQYF
v_call: TRBV6-5; j_call: TRBJ2-5; cdr3_aa: CASSSSWRAETQYF
v_call: TRBV7-3; j_call: TRBJ2-5; cdr3_aa: CASSPTGTQETQYF
v_call: TRBV6-1; j_call: TRBJ2-7; cdr3_aa: CASRGGRALYEQYF
v_call: TRBV30; j_call: TRBJ2-4; cdr3_aa: CASSAVGGENIQYF